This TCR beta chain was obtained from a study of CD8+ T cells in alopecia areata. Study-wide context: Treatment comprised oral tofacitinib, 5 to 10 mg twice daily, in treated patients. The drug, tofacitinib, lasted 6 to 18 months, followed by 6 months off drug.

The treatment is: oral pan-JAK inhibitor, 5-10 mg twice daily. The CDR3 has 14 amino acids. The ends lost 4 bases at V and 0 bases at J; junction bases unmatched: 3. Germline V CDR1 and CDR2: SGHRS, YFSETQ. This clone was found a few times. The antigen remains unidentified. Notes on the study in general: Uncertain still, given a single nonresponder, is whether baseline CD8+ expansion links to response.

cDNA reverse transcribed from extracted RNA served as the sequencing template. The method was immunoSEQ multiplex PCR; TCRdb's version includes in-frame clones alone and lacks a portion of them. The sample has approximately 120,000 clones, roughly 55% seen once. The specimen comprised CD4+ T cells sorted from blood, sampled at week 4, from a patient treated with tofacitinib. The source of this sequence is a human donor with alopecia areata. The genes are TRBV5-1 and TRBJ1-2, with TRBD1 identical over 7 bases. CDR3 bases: TGCGCCAGCAGCCCCGGGACAGCTAACTATGGCTACACCTTC. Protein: CASSPGTANYGYTF.